Described below is a single TCR beta chain sequence and its context. After removal of 6 bases from V and 7 bases from J, the junction contained 6 bases not matched to a gene. The CDR3 has 12 amino acids. The germline gives CDR1 GTSNPN, CDR2 SVGIG (reference sequence). These data come from a study of blood T cell repertoires in COVID-19. Methods used by the authors: From reference gene primer amplification, estimates of nucleated cell counts were derived. The table came from immunoSEQ multiplex PCR; TCRdb's copy has only in-frame clones and leaves some out. V, J and clone size are taken as reported in that table, and D and trimming were inferred from the DNA itself. The table shows approximately 200,000 clones, with 85% to 90% occurring only once.

This TCR derives from a young man who had recovered from COVID-19. The sample consisted of PBMCs or T cells enriched from blood (not recorded which). The chain carries TRBV30 and TRBJ2-1; 7 bases are a match to TRBD2. CDR3 loop: CACWEGWNEQFF. The CDR3 DNA reads TGTGCCTGTTGGGAGGGTTGGAATGAGCAGTTCTTC.